One and the same sample provided the 32 T cell receptor beta chains below, sequenced in a study of blood T cell repertoires in COVID-19. The repertoire was sequenced with immunoSEQ multiplex PCR; TCRdb's copy has only in-frame clones and lacks some. The table shows roughly 95,000 clones, with roughly four fifths occurring only once. The sequencing sample was made of peripheral blood. Receptors originate from a man between 50 and 59 years old with active or convalescent COVID-19.

This clone showed up just once. The J gene is TRBJ2-1, the V gene TRBV7-9; 9 bases are shared with TRBD1. The V and J ends lost 4 bases and 4 bases, in that order; junction bases with no gene match: 11. Per the germline V gene, CDR1 is SEHNR and CDR2 is FQNEAQ (reference sequence). The CDR3 has 17 amino acids. The CDR3 region has the DNA TGTGCCAGCAGCTCCCCCATAGACAGGGGGATATACAATGAGCAGTTCTTC. Translation: CASSSPIDRGIYNEQFF.

The chain couples TRBV4-1 to TRBJ1-3; 8 bases line up with TRBD1. V trimming: 3 bases; J trimming: 7 bases; junction bases outside the gene matches: 11. The CDR3 totals 16 residues. CDR1 MGHRA and CDR2 YSYEKL come from the germline V gene. CDR3 bases: TGCGCCAGCAGCCAGTCCCAGGGGGCGGCGGCGAACACCATATATTTT. Its protein product is CASSQSQGAAANTIYF.

The rearrangement uses TRBV5-1 and TRBJ2-1, with a possible D match to TRBD1 (6 bases). The CDR3 sequence is 14 residues long. CDR1 and CDR2 (germline): SGHRS, YFSETQ. Between the trimmed V and J ends, which lost 0 bases and 5 bases, there was a span of 9 bases. CDR3 DNA sequence: TGCGCCAGCAGCTTGGGGACAGCAAACAATGAGCAGTTCTTC. Translation gives CASSLGTANNEQFF.

This chain connects TRBV7-8 to TRBJ1-2; 7 bases are shared with TRBD1. V lost 0 bases to trimming and J lost 10 bases; unmatched junction nucleotides: 8. The CDR3 has 14 amino acids. CDR1 is SGHVS, CDR2 FQNEAQ, per germline. This CDR3 reads CASSLATGSSVYTF. The CDR3 DNA reads TGTGCCAGCAGCTTAGCGACAGGGTCTTCTGTCTACACCTTC.

Regarding this clone: The sample contains more than one DNA sequence encoding this CDR3. The V call is TRBV11-2, the J call TRBJ1-3; tentatively, D is TRBD1 (6 bases). V lost 5 bases and J lost 3, with 14 bases in between. CDR1 is SGHAT and CDR2 is FQNNGV in the germline V gene. This CDR3 region has 15 residues. The CDR3 bases are TGTGCCAGCAGCCTCCTGGGGGCCGGTGGAAACACCATATATTTT. As protein: CASSLLGAGGNTIYF.

This clone was seen only a few times. The chain combines TRBV2 with TRBJ1-2, with D possibly TRBD1 on 5 matching bases. In germline, CDR1 is SNHLY, CDR2 FYNNEI. The V end lost 7 bases, the J end lost 4 bases, and 16 bases lay between the germline ends. This CDR3 is built from 14 residues. CDR3 amino acids: CASTNIQGPYGYTF. Here the CDR3 DNA reads TGTGCCAGCACTAACATTCAGGGTCCCTATGGCTACACCTTC.

The rearrangement uses TRBV18 and TRBJ1-6, with D perhaps matching TRBD1 (5 bases). V lost 5 bases to trimming and J lost 7 bases, with 9 bases between them. The length of the CDR3 is 13 residues. The germline V gene has CDR1 KGHSH and CDR2 LQKENI. The CDR3 DNA sequence: TGTGCCAGCTCAGCGGGGGAAAATTCACCCCTCCACTTT. Protein sequence: CASSAGENSPLHF.

V usage is TRBV19 and J usage is TRBJ2-3; maybe TRBD2 (5 bases). The CDR3 runs to 15 residues. Germline CDR1 reads LNHDA; CDR2 reads SQIVND (reference sequence). V shed 6 bases and J shed 4 bases, with 17 bases lying between them. CDR3 DNA sequence: TGTGCCAGTAGCGCCGATCGAGGGCCACCAGATACGCAGTATTTT. Translated: CASSADRGPPDTQYF.

This clone has a handful of counts. The gene calls are TRBV10-1 and TRBJ1-1, with D uncertain. The CDR3 has 13 residues. The V end lost 5 bases, the J end lost 1 base, and 8 bases lay between the germline ends. Germline CDR1 reads WNHNN; CDR2 reads SYGVQD (reference sequence). CDR3 DNA sequence: TGCGCCAGCAGTCCCCCAGGGAACACTGAAGCTTTCTTT. It specifies CASSPPGNTEAFF.

The table lists this clone with a count of one. The chain links TRBV2 to TRBJ2-7; the D gene is possibly TRBD1 (5 bases). The CDR3 contains 12 residues. The V and J ends lost 6 bases and 4 bases respectively, with 10 bases between them. The germline CDR1 and CDR2 sequences are SNHLY and FYNNEI. The CDR3 region has the DNA TGTGCCAGCAGGGACACCAAGTACGAGCAGTACTTC. Translated: CASRDTKYEQYF.

The chain combines TRBV5-4 with TRBJ2-7, with TRBD2 matching over 11 bases. CDR1 is SGHNT, CDR2 YYREEE, per germline (reference sequence). CDR3 length equals 14 residues. The V and J ends lost 4 bases and 6 bases, in that order; junction bases with no gene match: 6. The CDR3 DNA sequence: TGTGCCAGCAGCCTGGGTAGCGGGGGGGGCGAGCAGTACGTC. It yields the protein CASSLGSGGGEQYV.

This clone was observed once. The chain employs TRBV24-1 and TRBJ2-5, with D possibly matching TRBD1 (6 bases). Germline CDR1 is KGHDR and CDR2 is SFDVKD. The CDR3 sequence is 16 residues long. Deletions cut 0 bases from V and 1 base from J, with 11 bases between. The CDR3 sequence is CATSDLRWTVQETQYF. DNA of the CDR3: TGTGCCACCAGTGATTTGCGGTGGACAGTCCAAGAGACCCAGTACTTC.

The rearrangement links TRBV7-8 to TRBJ2-1; TRBD1 matches at 9 bases. Germline V gene data show CDR1 as SGHVS and CDR2 as FQNEAQ. The length of the CDR3 is 16 residues. V was clipped by 3 bases and J by 4 bases; unmatched bases: 7. This chain's CDR3 is CASSLGTGRIYNEQFF. CDR3 DNA sequence: TGTGCCAGCAGCTTGGGGACAGGGAGGATTTACAATGAGCAGTTCTTC.

CDR3 sequence: CASSFMFGTSGHNEQFF. The CDR3 DNA reads TGTGCCAGCAGCTTCATGTTCGGGACTAGCGGCCACAATGAGCAGTTCTTC. The chain links TRBV9 to TRBJ2-1; TRBD2 aligns across 11 bases. After removal of 4 bases from V and 5 bases from J, the junction contained 11 bases not matched to a gene. From germline, CDR1 is SGDLS and CDR2 YYNGEE. The CDR3 totals 17 residues.

This chain's CDR3 is CASSLPGSTNEKLFF. DNA for the CDR3: TGTGCCAGCAGTTTACCGGGGAGCACTAATGAAAAACTGTTTTTT. V gene TRBV28 combines with J gene TRBJ1-4; D gene ambiguous. This CDR3 spans 15 amino acids. CDR1 is MDHEN, CDR2 SYDVKM, per germline. Trimming took 2 bases from V and 2 from J, leaving 9 bases between them. Supplemented by reference TRBV28 and TRBJ1-4, the full variable domain reads DVKVTQSSRYLVKRTGEKVFLECVQDMDHENMFWYRQDPGLGLRLIYFSYDVKMKEKGDIPEGYSVSREKKERFSLILESASTNQTSMYLCASSLPGSTNEKLFFGSGTQLSVL.

The chain links TRBV5-1 to TRBJ1-3; weak D call: TRBD1 (6 bases). The CDR3 sequence is 17 residues long. V was trimmed by 0 bases and J by 1 base, leaving 14 bases between them. CDR1 is SGHRS and CDR2 is YFSETQ in the germline V gene. The CDR3 spells CASSLAGLTGSGNTIYF. Here the CDR3 DNA reads TGCGCCAGCAGCTTGGCCGGACTTACAGGGTCTGGAAACACCATATATTTT. Supplemented by reference TRBV5-1 and TRBJ1-3, the full variable domain reads KAGVTQTPRYLIKTRGQQVTLSCSPISGHRSVSWYQQTPGQGLQFLFEYFSETQRNKGNFPGRFSGRQFSNSRSEMNVSTLELGDSALYLCASSLAGLTGSGNTIYFGEGSWLTVV.

This sequence joins TRBV20-1 and TRBJ2-7; a weak D match, TRBD2 (5 bases). The CDR3 contains 11 residues. From germline, CDR1 is DFQATT and CDR2 SNEGSKA (reference sequence). V shed 3 bases and J shed 5 bases, with 8 bases lying between them. Here the CDR3 reads CSASGRDEQYF. The CDR3 region has the DNA TGCAGTGCTAGTGGGCGGGACGAGCAGTACTTC.

This chain uses TRBV28 with TRBJ1-4; weak D call: TRBD1 (6 bases). Germline lookup yields CDR1 MDHEN and CDR2 SYDVKM. V lost 2 bases, J lost 7 bases, and 8 bases lay in between. The CDR3 is 13 residues long. CDR3 amino acids: CASSLGQLEKLFF. As DNA, the CDR3 is TGTGCCAGCAGTTTAGGACAGCTTGAAAAACTGTTTTTT.

The CDR3 DNA sequence: TGCGCCAGCAGCGTAGCGGGGGGGGACTACAATGAGCAGTTCTTC. This sequence encodes CASSVAGGDYNEQFF. J is TRBJ2-1 and V is TRBV5-1; 11 nucleotides line up with TRBD2. CDR1 and CDR2 from the germline V gene are SGHRS and YFSETQ. This CDR3 region has 15 residues. V dropped 4 bases and J dropped 3; count of bases not matched to a gene: 3.

The chain couples TRBV10-3 to TRBJ1-3; no definite D call. V lost 0 bases to trimming and J lost 11 bases, with 8 bases between them. CDR1 is ENHRY and CDR2 is SYGVKD in the germline V gene. CDR3 length: 12 amino acids. The CDR3 loop reads CAISESTQPIYF. The CDR3 nucleotides are TGTGCCATCAGTGAGTCGACTCAGCCCATATATTTT.

V is TRBV28 and J is TRBJ1-1; 8 positions agree with TRBD1. The CDR3 runs to 14 residues. V gave up 6 bases and J gave up 5 bases; unmatched junction bases: 8. Per the germline V gene, CDR1 is MDHEN and CDR2 is SYDVKM. CDR3 sequence (DNA): TGTGCCAGCAGCCTAGGACAGGGTTGGACTGAAGCTTTCTTT. It codes for CASSLGQGWTEAFF.

The chain carries TRBV6-2 or TRBV6-3 and TRBJ1-2, with D tentatively TRBD1 (6 bases). The CDR3 runs 13 residues. Between the trimmed V and J ends, which lost 0 bases and 8 bases, there was a span of 10 bases. Germline loops: CDR1 MNHEY, CDR2 SVGEGT. CDR3 residues: CASSYSGGQGYTF. CDR3 nucleotides: TGTGCCAGCAGTTACTCGGGCGGACAGGGCTACACCTTC.

This chain joins TRBV28 and TRBJ2-1; TRBD2 matches 11 bases. The CDR3 sequence is 15 residues long. Germline CDR1 MDHEN, CDR2 SYDVKM. With 5 bases clipped from V and 4 bases from J, the junction kept 4 bases outside the gene matches. The CDR3 nucleotides are TGTGCCAGCAGTGGGACTAGCGGAGGTTACAATGAGCAGTTCTTC. This codes for CASSGTSGGYNEQFF.

On this clone itself: Other DNA sequences within the sample encode an identical CDR3. The rearrangement links TRBV19 to TRBJ2-5; D may be TRBD2 (6 bases). Germline CDR1 reads LNHDA; CDR2 reads SQIVND (reference sequence). V was clipped by 5 bases and J by 0 bases, with 7 bases between them. CDR3 length: 13 residues. CDR3 nucleotide sequence: TGTGCCAGTAGTGGGGGGTACCAAGAGACCCAGTACTTC. This translates into CASSGGYQETQYF.

This clone was picked up a small number of times. CDR3 sequence reads: CASIVAANTGELFF. The CDR3 DNA sequence: TGTGCCAGTATTGTAGCGGCGAACACCGGGGAGCTGTTTTTT. The chain uses TRBV19 and TRBJ2-2; D might be TRBD2 (6 bases). The CDR3 has 14 residues. The germline gives CDR1 LNHDA, CDR2 SQIVND (reference sequence). V was shortened by 7 bases and J by 0 bases, with 9 bases between the two germline ends.

This clone was counted between two and nine times. This chain uses TRBV5-6 with TRBJ1-2; 10 bases match TRBD1. V lost 1 base, J lost 4 bases, and 4 bases stayed unmatched. This CDR3 contains 15 residues. Germline V gene sequence: CDR1 SGHDT, CDR2 YYEEEE. For the CDR3, the DNA is TGTGCCAGCAGCTTGAGGGACAGGGGAGGCTATGGCTACACCTTC. Translated, it gives CASSLRDRGGYGYTF.

The chain employs TRBV3-1 (or the pseudogene TRBV3-2) and TRBJ1-3, with D unclear. Germline CDR1 is LGHDT and CDR2 is YNNKEL (reference sequence). The V end lost 4 bases, the J end lost 0 bases, and 7 bases lay between the germline ends. This CDR3 contains 14 residues. This CDR3 reads CASSPGNSGNTIYF. The CDR3 region has the DNA TGTGCCAGCAGCCCGGGGAACTCTGGAAACACCATATATTTT.

Only one count was recorded for this clone. The J gene is TRBJ1-5, the V gene TRBV18, with D tentatively TRBD1 (6 bases). The CDR3 runs to 16 residues. Trimming cost V 0 bases and J 7 bases, with 16 bases left between them. Germline CDR1 reads KGHSH; CDR2 reads LQKENI. The CDR3, as DNA: TGTGCCAGCTCACCACCGCGCGGGGGGCAGGGACAGCCCCAGCATTTT. This gives the protein CASSPPRGGQGQPQHF.

The rearrangement links TRBV6-2 or TRBV6-3 to TRBJ2-1, with TRBD2 identical over 14 bases. Germline CDR1 MNHEY, CDR2 SVGEGT. The ends lost 5 bases at V and 8 bases at J; junction bases unmatched: 5. The CDR3 spans 15 residues. CDR3 bases: TGTGCCAGCAGTCCAGGGACTAGCGGGGGTGATGAGCAGTTCTTC. As protein: CASSPGTSGGDEQFF.

This clone showed up just once. This rearrangement joins TRBV6-1 to TRBJ2-6; 14 bases align to TRBD2. There are 19 residues in the CDR3. Germline loops: CDR1 MNHNS, CDR2 SASEGT. V lost 2 bases to trimming and J lost 2 bases; unmatched junction nucleotides: 5. CDR3 in DNA: TGTGCCAGCAGTGAAAACGTGGGACTAGCGGGGGCTGGGGCCAACGTCCTGACTTTC. Its protein product is CASSENVGLAGAGANVLTF.

Regarding this clone: Germline is not matched at one junction end, which may reflect a read error. This chain links TRBV25-1 with TRBJ1-1; the D gene is possibly TRBD1 (5 bases). Germline V CDR1 and CDR2: MGHDK, SYGVNS. This CDR3 region has 13 residues. The CDR3 loop reads CASSGPLNRQPVF. The CDR3 region has the DNA TGTGCCAGCAGTGGCCCTCTAAATCGACAGCCGGTCTTT.

The chain combines TRBV5-8 with TRBJ2-3; D is possibly TRBD2 (6 bases). CDR3 length: 14 residues. Germline V CDR1 and CDR2: SGHTS, YDEGEE. The V gene lost 7 bases and the J gene lost 1 base, with 13 bases spanning the gap. The CDR3 DNA is TGTGCCAGCCCCGATTGGGGGGGCACAGATACGCAGTATTTT. Its translation is CASPDWGGTDTQYF.